A single sample is the source of the 18 T cell receptor beta chains below, sequenced in a study of blood T cell repertoires in COVID-19. Libraries were prepared by immunoSEQ multiplex PCR; TCRdb keeps only in-frame clonotypes and omits some of them. The data show a few hundred thousand clones, approximately 90% seen once. Sequenced material: PBMCs or T cells enriched from blood (not recorded which). Receptor source: a woman aged 18-29 years who had recovered from COVID-19.

The rearrangement joins TRBV14 to TRBJ2-1; tentatively, D is TRBD1 (6 bases). The CDR3 sequence is 14 residues long. The germline V gene encodes CDR1 SGHDN and CDR2 FVKESK. Trimming left V 2 bases short and J 7 bases short, with 12 bases between. DNA of the CDR3: TGTGCCAGCAGCCAATCAGGGGCGAGGAATGAGCAGTTCTTC. Translating gives CASSQSGARNEQFF.

The chain has TRBV9 and TRBJ1-4; 12 bases agree with TRBD1. The CDR3 loop spans 16 amino acids. Trimming cost V 3 bases and J 6 bases; bases outside gene matches: 6. The V gene's germline CDR1 is SGDLS and CDR2 YYNGEE. CDR3 region: CASSAGTGGLDEKLFF. In DNA form, the CDR3 reads TGTGCCAGCAGCGCCGGGACAGGGGGCCTGGATGAAAAACTGTTTTTT.

J is TRBJ1-1 and V is TRBV9, with TRBD1 matching 7 bases. Germline trimming cut 5 bases from V and 1 base from J; bases unmatched to any gene: 8. CDR3 length: 15 amino acids. Germline V gives CDR1 SGDLS, CDR2 YYNGEE. The CDR3 coding sequence is TGTGCCAGCAGGCGGACCGGGACAGAGAACACTGAAGCTTTCTTT. It encodes CASRRTGTENTEAFF.

The CDR3 region is CASSVDGGGNQPQHF. The CDR3 DNA follows: TGTGCCAGCAGCGTAGATGGGGGGGGGAATCAGCCCCAGCATTTT. The chain recombines TRBV9 with TRBJ1-5, with a possible D match to TRBD1 (5 bases). CDR1 is SGDLS and CDR2 is YYNGEE in the germline V gene. This CDR3 spans 15 amino acids. Trimming cost V 0 bases and J 4 bases, with 11 bases left between them.

The chain joins TRBV27 to TRBJ1-5; 7 bases align to TRBD1. Germline CDR1 is MNHEY and CDR2 is SMNVEV (reference sequence). The CDR3 is made up of 15 amino acids. The ends lost 5 bases at V and 0 bases at J; junction bases unmatched: 4. CDR3 coding DNA: TGTGCCAGCAGTCCCCAGGGGGATAGCAATCAGCCCCAGCATTTT. Protein product: CASSPQGDSNQPQHF.

The genes are TRBV29-1 and TRBJ2-5, with TRBD1 matching over 10 bases. The CDR3 length is 15 residues. J was trimmed by 5 bases and V by 6 bases; bases with no gene match: 12. CDR1 and CDR2 from the germline V gene are SQVTM and ANQGSEA. CDR3 amino acids: CSVRSTGGWGETQYF. Here the CDR3 DNA reads TGCAGCGTCCGATCGACAGGGGGCTGGGGGGAGACCCAGTACTTC.

This chain joins TRBV9 and TRBJ2-1, with 12 bases identical to TRBD2. CDR3 size: 16 residues. The germline CDR1 and CDR2 sequences are SGDLS and YYNGEE. The V gene end was trimmed by 2 bases and the J gene end by 7 bases; junction bases not matched to a gene: 7. CDR3 sequence: CASSVRLAGEVNEQFF. The CDR3 DNA reads TGTGCCAGCAGCGTCCGACTAGCGGGGGAGGTGAATGAGCAGTTCTTC.

This chain connects TRBV29-1 to TRBJ2-3, with a tentative D call TRBD2 (5 bases). The CDR3 consists of 12 residues. V lost 4 bases and J 2 bases, leaving 7 bases between the germline ends. Germline V gives CDR1 SQVTM, CDR2 ANQGSEA. CDR3 region: CSVADFTDTQYF. The DNA of the CDR3 is TGCAGCGTTGCGGACTTCACAGATACGCAGTATTTT.

The rearrangement uses TRBV19 and TRBJ2-1, with D unclear. V was trimmed by 7 bases and J by 5 bases, leaving 6 bases between them. This CDR3 has 11 amino acids. Germline CDR1 reads LNHDA; CDR2 reads SQIVND (reference sequence). In nucleotides, the CDR3 is TGTGCCAGTACGGTCGACAATGAGCAGTTCTTC. As protein: CASTVDNEQFF.

CDR3 DNA: TGTGCCAGCAGCCAAGAACTAGCGGGGAGCACAAACATTCAGTACTTC. Translation: CASSQELAGSTNIQYF. The rearrangement joins TRBV4-2 to TRBJ2-4; 10 bases map to TRBD2. This CDR3 has 16 amino acids. Germline CDR1 is LGHNA and CDR2 is YNFKEQ. The V and J ends lost 0 bases and 6 bases, in that order; junction bases with no gene match: 5.

The chain is built from TRBV7-9 and TRBJ2-2, with 8 bases fitting TRBD2. In germline, CDR1 is SEHNR, CDR2 FQNEAQ (reference sequence). Losses at the gene ends were 11 bases for V and 5 bases for J; bases not matched to a gene: 13. This CDR3 spans 15 amino acids. The CDR3 nucleotides are TGTGCCGCAGGGCGGGGGGCCAAGAATACCGGGGAGCTGTTTTTT. It is translated as CAAGRGAKNTGELFF.

The chain is built from TRBV24-1 and TRBJ2-3, with a tentative D call TRBD2 (6 bases). The CDR3 runs 14 residues. Trimming pared 5 bases from V and 9 bases from J, leaving 17 bases between. CDR1 is KGHDR and CDR2 is SFDVKD in the germline V gene. This CDR3 reads CATSGAPLRGTQYF. The CDR3 DNA reads TGTGCCACCAGTGGCGCCCCCTTGCGGGGCACGCAGTATTTT.

The chain joins TRBV5-1 to TRBJ1-5; 8 nucleotides align to TRBD1. Losses at the gene ends were 0 bases for V and 0 bases for J; bases not matched to a gene: 2. Germline assignment: CDR1 SGHRS and CDR2 YFSETQ. This CDR3 is 16 amino acids long. CDR3 coding DNA: TGCGCCAGCAGCTTGGGACAGGGGTATAGCAATCAGCCCCAGCATTTT. This gives the protein CASSLGQGYSNQPQHF.

V is TRBV18 and J is TRBJ2-7; 8 nucleotides line up with TRBD1. The V gene's germline CDR1 is KGHSH and CDR2 LQKENI. The length of the CDR3 is 16 residues. Trimming took 4 bases from V and 0 from J; bases not matched to a gene: 8. The CDR3, as DNA: TGTGCCAGCTCACTCCAGGGGGCCGGGAACTCCTACGAGCAGTACTTC. Translating it yields CASSLQGAGNSYEQYF.

This clone has just one count. The chain recombines TRBV10-1 with TRBJ2-3; 7 nucleotides agree with TRBD2. Trimming cost V 4 bases and J 6 bases; bases outside gene matches: 7. From germline, CDR1 is WNHNN and CDR2 SYGVQD (reference sequence). The CDR3 loop spans 14 amino acids. The CDR3 loop is CASSGGGGKDTQYF. The CDR3 DNA reads TGCGCCAGCAGTGGCGGGGGAGGAAAGGATACGCAGTATTTT.

The V call is TRBV1, the J call TRBJ2-7; the D call in the table, TRBD1, was not verified against the DNA. TRBV1 is labeled a pseudogene. The CDR3 runs 17 residues. CDR3 protein: CTSSQKGGRASSYEQYF. CDR3 DNA sequence: TGCACCAGCAGCCAAAAAGGGGGCAGGGCCTCATCCTACGAGCAGTACTTC.

This clone appeared a few times. V usage is TRBV9 and J usage is TRBJ1-6, with D possibly matching TRBD1 (5 bases). The CDR3 runs to 13 residues. Germline V gene sequence: CDR1 SGDLS, CDR2 YYNGEE. Trimming took off 1 base at V and 11 bases at J, with 10 bases between the two ends. CDR3 sequence (DNA): TGTGCCAGCAGCGTATTAGGGGAAACACCCCTCCACTTT. As protein: CASSVLGETPLHF. The full variable domain, its missing parts supplied by reference TRBV9 and TRBJ1-6, is DSGVTQTPKHLITATGQRVTLRCSPRSGDLSVYWYQQSLDQGLQFLIQYYNGEERAKGNILERFSAQQFPDLHSELNLSSLELGDSALYFCASSVLGETPLHFGNGTRLTVT.

The chain is built from TRBV18 and TRBJ1-1; D remains ambiguous. There are 14 residues in the CDR3. The V gene lost 2 bases and the J gene lost 0 bases, with 7 bases spanning the gap. Germline V gives CDR1 KGHSH, CDR2 LQKENI. CDR3: CASSPGFLNTEAFF. The CDR3 DNA sequence: TGTGCCAGCTCACCAGGCTTCCTGAACACTGAAGCTTTCTTT.